What follows are 19 T cell receptor beta chains derived from one specimen sequenced in a study of blood T cell repertoires in COVID-19. Method: immunoSEQ multiplex PCR; TCRdb's copy keeps in-frame clones and lacks some. The data hold about 160,000 clones, with 81% observed a single time. Material: peripheral blood. The receptors here all came from a human donor in a cohort sampled during active COVID-19.

As regards this clone: Different DNA sequences within this sample yield the same CDR3. CDR3 loop: CASSQDTSGRTDTQYF. As DNA, the CDR3 is TGCGCCAGCAGCCAAGATACTAGCGGGCGCACAGATACGCAGTATTTT. The chain recombines TRBV4-3 with TRBJ2-3, with TRBD2 matching over 9 bases. Germline V gives CDR1 LGHNA, CDR2 YSLEER. CDR3 length equals 16 residues. Trimming removed 0 bases from V and 1 base from J; junction bases left unmatched: 2.

This sequence joins TRBV30 and TRBJ2-7; the D gene is possibly TRBD1 (6 bases). Between the trimmed V and J ends, which lost 8 bases and 0 bases, there was a span of 17 bases. The CDR3 sequence is 14 residues long. Germline lookup yields CDR1 GTSNPN and CDR2 SVGIG (reference sequence). The DNA for the CDR3 is TGTGCCGGAACCCGTGACAGGAGCTCCTACGAGCAGTACTTC. Residues: CAGTRDRSSYEQYF.

The V gene is TRBV18, the J gene TRBJ2-6; D is ambiguous. This CDR3 region has 15 residues. Germline V lookup: CDR1 KGHSH, CDR2 LQKENI. Trimming stripped 3 bases from V and 5 bases from J, with 11 bases between. In nucleotides, the CDR3 is TGTGCCAGCTCACCCCAACAGTCGAGGGCCAACGTCCTGACTTTC. Residues: CASSPQQSRANVLTF.

This chain links TRBV19 with TRBJ1-3; weak D call: TRBD1 (5 bases). The germline V and J ends were trimmed by 8 bases and 0 bases, with 11 bases remaining between them. Germline V CDR1 and CDR2: LNHDA, SQIVND (reference sequence). This CDR3 is 14 amino acids long. In DNA, the CDR3 is TGTGCCAGTCAAAGGGACTACTCTGGAAACACCATATATTTT. This codes for CASQRDYSGNTIYF.

The chain joins TRBV6-4 to TRBJ2-7; 9 positions agree with TRBD1. J gave up 2 bases and V 4 bases, and 9 bases lay outside the gene matches. The CDR3 has 16 residues. Germline V lookup: CDR1 MRHNA, CDR2 SNTAGT. Here the CDR3 DNA reads TGTGCCAGCAGTGCGCGGACAGGGGTCGGGGCCTACGAGCAGTACTTC. It specifies CASSARTGVGAYEQYF.

This chain uses TRBV6-5 with TRBJ1-2; maybe TRBD1 (6 bases). This CDR3 spans 15 amino acids. V shed 6 bases and J shed 3 bases, with 17 bases lying between them. Germline assignment: CDR1 MNHEY and CDR2 SVGAGI. CDR3: CASRPLQGWDYGYTF. The CDR3 DNA is TGTGCCAGCAGGCCCCTCCAGGGGTGGGACTATGGCTACACCTTC.

CDR3 protein: CASSLAQGNSPLHF. The CDR3 nucleotides read TGTGCCAGCAGCTTAGCTCAGGGTAATTCACCCCTCCACTTT. The genes are TRBV7-9 and TRBJ1-6; perhaps TRBD1 as D (5 bases). The CDR3 is 14 residues long. The germline V and J ends were trimmed by 0 bases and 6 bases, with 6 bases remaining between them. CDR1 and CDR2 (germline): SEHNR, FQNEAQ (reference sequence).

The J gene is TRBJ2-2, the V gene TRBV6-6; D is uncertain. This CDR3 spans 16 amino acids. Germline values: CDR1 MNHNY, CDR2 SVGAGI (reference sequence). Deletions cut 5 bases from V and 1 base from J, with 14 bases between. The CDR3 sequence is CASSAEMNRNTGELFF. The CDR3 DNA follows: TGTGCCAGCAGTGCTGAAATGAACAGGAACACCGGGGAGCTGTTTTTT.

This chain links TRBV27 with TRBJ2-1; 10 bases line up with TRBD2. The CDR3 runs to 17 residues. Germline CDR1 MNHEY, CDR2 SMNVEV (reference sequence). After removal of 5 bases from V and 4 bases from J, the junction contained 11 bases not matched to a gene. CDR3 in amino acids: CASSLGLLAGTYNEQFF. The CDR3 DNA is TGTGCCAGCAGTCTGGGGTTACTAGCGGGAACTTACAATGAGCAGTTCTTC.

The CDR3 here is CASSLEGTVGGEQYF. CDR3 nucleotide sequence: TGTGCCAGCAGCTTAGAAGGGACAGTCGGAGGGGAGCAGTACTTC. The chain links TRBV7-6 to TRBJ2-7, with D maybe TRBD1 (7 bases). CDR1 is SGHVS, CDR2 FNYEAQ, per germline. The V gene lost 1 base and the J gene lost 7 bases, with 17 bases spanning the gap. This CDR3 spans 15 amino acids. The entire variable domain, with the rest obtained from reference TRBV7-6 and TRBJ2-7, is as follows: GAGVSQSPRYKVTKRGQDVALRCDPISGHVSLYWYRQALGQGPEFLTYFNYEAQQDKSGLPNDRFSAERPEGSISTLTIQRTEQRDSAMYRCASSLEGTVGGEQYFGPGTRLTVT.

This chain connects TRBV12-5 to TRBJ1-2; 10 positions agree with TRBD1. After removal of 1 base from V and 12 bases from J, the junction contained 17 bases not matched to a gene. CDR3 size: 17 residues. Germline CDR1 and CDR2: LGHNT and FRNRAP. The CDR3 region is CASGLATGTGVVLMNTF. In DNA, the CDR3 is TGTGCTAGTGGTTTGGCCACCGGGACAGGGGTCGTCTTGATGAACACCTTC.

This chain connects TRBV5-1 to TRBJ2-7; D is possibly TRBD2 (5 bases). Per the germline V gene, CDR1 is SGHRS and CDR2 is YFSETQ. V dropped 2 bases and J dropped 2 bases, with 11 bases sitting between them. There are 14 residues in the CDR3. The CDR3 loop reads CASSFRGPAYEQYF. The CDR3 bases are TGCGCCAGCAGCTTCAGAGGGCCGGCCTACGAGCAGTACTTC.

This rearrangement joins TRBV27 to TRBJ2-5, with 10 bases lining up with TRBD2. The CDR3 is made up of 15 amino acids. The V segment lost 6 bases and the J segment 0 bases; nucleotides outside the gene matches: 4. Germline V gene sequence: CDR1 MNHEY, CDR2 SMNVEV (reference sequence). The CDR3 region has the DNA TGTGCCAGCAGCATTACTAGCGGGAACCAAGAGACCCAGTACTTC. As protein: CASSITSGNQETQYF.

The chain employs TRBV7-9 and TRBJ1-2, with D unclear. The germline gives CDR1 SEHNR, CDR2 FQNEAQ (reference sequence). This CDR3 has 14 residues. Trimming stripped 2 bases from V and 6 bases from J, with 13 bases between. The CDR3: CASSLLSGFDGYTF. The CDR3, as DNA: TGTGCCAGCAGCTTATTATCCGGGTTCGATGGCTACACCTTC.

The chain couples TRBV7-2 to TRBJ1-5, with TRBD1 identical over 7 bases. Germline CDR1 reads SGHTA; CDR2 reads FQGNSA. The CDR3 is made up of 15 amino acids. Trimming removed 5 bases from V and 1 base from J; junction bases left unmatched: 5. The CDR3 coding sequence is TGTGCCAGCAGCCGGGACAGCCGAAGCAATCAGCCCCAGCATTTT. It encodes CASSRDSRSNQPQHF.

The CDR3 reads CASSLGSSGRGSTDTQYF. Here the CDR3 DNA reads TGTGCCAGCAGCTTAGGGTCTAGCGGGAGGGGAAGCACAGATACGCAGTATTTT. V gene TRBV7-6 combines with J gene TRBJ2-3, with 12 bases fitting TRBD2. After removal of 1 base from V and 0 bases from J, the junction contained 5 bases not matched to a gene. CDR1 and CDR2 (germline): SGHVS, FNYEAQ. The CDR3 contains 18 residues.

The chain is built from TRBV10-2 and TRBJ2-5; the D is unclear. Trimming pared 5 bases from V and 1 base from J, leaving 5 bases between. CDR3 size: 12 residues. CDR1 is WSHSY and CDR2 is SAAADI in the germline V gene. Here the CDR3 DNA reads TGCGCCAGCAGTCAGATCCAAGAGACCCAGTACTTC. This encodes CASSQIQETQYF.

The rearrangement links TRBV13 to TRBJ2-3; TRBD2 matches 11 bases. The V segment lost 6 bases and the J segment 4 bases; nucleotides outside the gene matches: 9. This CDR3 spans 16 amino acids. The germline gives CDR1 PRHDT, CDR2 FYEKMQ (reference sequence). CDR3: CASRPLAGGPSDTQYF. For the CDR3, the DNA is TGTGCCAGCAGACCTTTAGCGGGAGGGCCATCAGATACGCAGTATTTT.

DNA of the CDR3: TGTGCCAGCAGCTTGGACGCGGGACTGTCGGCCGGGGAGCTGTTTTTT. Translation gives CASSLDAGLSAGELFF. The J gene is TRBJ2-2, the V gene TRBV5-4; TRBD2 might be the D (6 bases). Germline CDR1 is SGHNT and CDR2 is YYREEE (reference sequence). The CDR3 has 16 amino acids. Deletions cut 0 bases from V and 6 bases from J, with 15 bases between.